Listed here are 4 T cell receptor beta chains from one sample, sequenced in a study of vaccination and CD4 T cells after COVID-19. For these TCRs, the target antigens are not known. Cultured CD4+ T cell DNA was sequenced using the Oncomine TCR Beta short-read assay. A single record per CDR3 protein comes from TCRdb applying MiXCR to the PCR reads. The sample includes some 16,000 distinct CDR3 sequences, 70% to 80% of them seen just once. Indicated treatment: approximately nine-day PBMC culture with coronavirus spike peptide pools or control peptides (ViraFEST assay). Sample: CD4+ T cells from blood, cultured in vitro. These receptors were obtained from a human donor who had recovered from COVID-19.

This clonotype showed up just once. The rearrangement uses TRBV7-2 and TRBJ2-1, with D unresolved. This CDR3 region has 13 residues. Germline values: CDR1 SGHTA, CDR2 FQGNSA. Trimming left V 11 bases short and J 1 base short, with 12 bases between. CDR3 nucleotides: TGTGCCGCCCGGGTCTCTTCCTACAATGAGCAGTTCTTC. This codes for CAARVSSYNEQFF. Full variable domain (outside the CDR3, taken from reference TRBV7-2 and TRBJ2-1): GAGVSQSPSNKVTEKGKDVELRCDPISGHTALYWYRQSLGQGLEFLIYFQGNSAPDKSGLPSDRFSAERTGGSVSTLTIQRTQQEDSAVYLCAARVSSYNEQFFGPGTRLTVL.

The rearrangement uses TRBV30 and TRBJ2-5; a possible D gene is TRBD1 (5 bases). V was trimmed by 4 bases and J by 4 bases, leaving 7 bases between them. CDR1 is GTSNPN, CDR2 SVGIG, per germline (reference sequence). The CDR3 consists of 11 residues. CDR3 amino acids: CAWMGPETQYF. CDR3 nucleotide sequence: TGTGCCTGGATGGGGCCAGAGACCCAGTACTTC. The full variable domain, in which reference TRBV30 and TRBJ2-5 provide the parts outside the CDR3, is SQTIHQWPATLVQPVGSPLSLECTVEGTSNPNLYWYRQAAGRGLQLLFYSVGIGQISSEVPQNLSASRPQDRQFILSSKKLLLSDSGFYLCAWMGPETQYFGPGTRLLVL.

This chain's CDR3 is CASSPDRGGVAFF. The CDR3 DNA is TGTGCCAGCAGTCCTGACAGGGGAGGGGTGGCTTTCTTT. The V call is TRBV6-2 or TRBV6-3, the J call TRBJ1-1; 8 nucleotides align to TRBD1. The V and J ends lost 5 bases and 11 bases, in that order; junction bases with no gene match: 10. Germline V gene lookup returns CDR1 MNHEY and CDR2 SVGEGT. The CDR3 is 13 amino acids.

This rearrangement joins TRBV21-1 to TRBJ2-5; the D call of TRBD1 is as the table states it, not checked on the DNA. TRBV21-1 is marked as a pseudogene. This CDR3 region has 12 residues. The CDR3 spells CASGTGQETQYF. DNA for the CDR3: TGTGCCAGCGGGACAGGGCAAGAGACCCAGTACTTC.